This entry concerns a single T cell receptor beta chain. Its antigen remains unidentified. The sample comes from a study of CD8 T cells in ankylosing spondylitis. MiXCR, run by TCRdb on the 5' RACE reads, gives a single entry per CDR3 protein. Of approximately 500,000 distinct CDR3 sequences in the sample, about 12% were seen once. Study-level results: Ankylosing spondylitis blood appeared to carry a characteristic TCR beta motif of several highly homologous variants. Researchers report that disease-linked clones proved CD8+ and relatively rare in peripheral blood.

Source material: blood, either unsorted or a sorted T cell fraction (not recorded which). This receptor was identified in a male donor with ankylosing spondylitis.

The CDR3: CASSLTGTGARGYTF. CDR3 in DNA: TGTGCCAGCAGCTTGACCGGGACAGGGGCTCGTGGCTACACCTTC. V usage is TRBV5-6 and J usage is TRBJ1-2; TRBD1 agrees at 10 bases. With V trimmed by 1 base and J by 7 bases, 7 bases remained unmatched. Germline values: CDR1 SGHDT, CDR2 YYEEEE. The CDR3 spans 15 residues.